This TCR beta chain was recorded in a study of blood T cell repertoires in COVID-19. Study-wide context: The origin of the acute and convalescent COVID-19 samples was the United States, Italy and Spain. Sources were T cells, B-cell-depleted T cells, or PBMCs; the material itself was cDNA or gDNA.

As handled by the study authors: Reference gene primer amplification yielded estimated nucleated cell counts. The table came from immunoSEQ multiplex PCR; TCRdb's copy has only in-frame clones and leaves some out. V, J and clone size reflect that table, while D and trimming were determined from the DNA. The sample includes 260,000 or so clones, approximately 85% of them seen just once. The sample comprised peripheral blood. This clonotype was obtained from a woman aged 70-85 years with acute or convalescent COVID-19.

In DNA, the CDR3 is TGCGCCAGCAGTGAGTCCCCTACGGGGAACACTGAAGCTTTCTTT. Protein: CASSESPTGNTEAFF. The chain joins TRBV10-2 to TRBJ1-1, with D unclear. The ends were cut back, 0 bases at V and 1 base at J, with 9 bases in the middle. Germline CDR1 WSHSY, CDR2 SAAADI. There are 15 residues in the CDR3.